The subject of this entry is one T cell receptor (beta chain). This record comes from a study of blood T cell repertoires in COVID-19. Study summary: From T cells, B-cell-depleted T cells, or PBMCs came the material, which was cDNA or gDNA.

The method was immunoSEQ multiplex PCR; TCRdb's version includes in-frame clones alone and lacks a portion of them. Of around 200,000 clones in the sample, approximately 83% were seen once. The sequence derives from a middle-aged woman with COVID-19, enrolled during active disease. Sequencing used peripheral blood.

The CDR3 DNA follows: TGTGCCAGCAGGACTCCGGGACAGGGTGGGAGTTCCTACGAGCAGTACTTC. As protein: CASRTPGQGGSSYEQYF. J is TRBJ2-7 and V is TRBV5-4; 9 nucleotides agree with TRBD1. The V gene end was trimmed by 5 bases and the J gene end by 1 base; junction bases not matched to a gene: 13. CDR3 length: 17 residues. Germline loops: CDR1 SGHNT, CDR2 YYREEE (reference sequence).